This T cell receptor (beta chain) was sequenced for a study of molecular identifiers for immune sequencing clone quantification. Comment on this clonotype: A much larger clonotype is one base distant, so this may be a read error.

TCRdb used MiXCR to reprocess the PCR reads, holding one entry per CDR3 protein. The sample has approximately 500,000 distinct CDR3 sequences, about 25% seen once. Germline V CDR1 and CDR2: SEHNR, FQNEAQ (reference sequence). This CDR3 spans 15 amino acids. The V end was cut by 5 bases, the J end by 6 bases, with 16 bases between. The chain combines TRBV7-9 with TRBJ2-2; D is undetermined. Specimen: naive CD8+ T cells from blood, with Jurkat cell RNA spiked in. Subset given: FACS-sorted CD8+CD4-CCR7+CD45RA+ naive T cells. The clonotype was recovered from a human donor in good health. Some libraries in this study had Jurkat cell RNA spiked in. CDR3 bases: TGTGCCAGCAGCCTTTCTCCTCAGGTTTCCGGGGAGCTGTTTTTT. Translated, it gives CASSLSPQVSGELFF. The complete variable domain, with remaining parts taken from reference TRBV7-9 and TRBJ2-2, reads DTGVSQNPRHKITKRGQNVTFRCDPISEHNRLYWYRQTLGQGPEFLTYFQNEAQLEKSRLLSDRFSAERPKGSFSTLEIQRTEQGDSAMYLCASSLSPQVSGELFFGEGSRLTVL.